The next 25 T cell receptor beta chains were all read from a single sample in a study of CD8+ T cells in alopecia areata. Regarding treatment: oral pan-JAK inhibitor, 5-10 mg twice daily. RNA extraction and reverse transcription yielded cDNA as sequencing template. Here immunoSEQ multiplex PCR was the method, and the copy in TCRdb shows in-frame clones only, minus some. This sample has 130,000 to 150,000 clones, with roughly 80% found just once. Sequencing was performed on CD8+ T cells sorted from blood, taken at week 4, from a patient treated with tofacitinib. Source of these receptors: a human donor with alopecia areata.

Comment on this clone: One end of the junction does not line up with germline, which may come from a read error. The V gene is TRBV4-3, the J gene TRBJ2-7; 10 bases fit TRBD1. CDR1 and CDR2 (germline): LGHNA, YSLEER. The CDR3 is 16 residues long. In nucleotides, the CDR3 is TGCGCCAACAGCCAAGATAACTGGGACAGGGGCTACGAGCAGTACTTC. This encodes CANSQDNWDRGYEQYF.

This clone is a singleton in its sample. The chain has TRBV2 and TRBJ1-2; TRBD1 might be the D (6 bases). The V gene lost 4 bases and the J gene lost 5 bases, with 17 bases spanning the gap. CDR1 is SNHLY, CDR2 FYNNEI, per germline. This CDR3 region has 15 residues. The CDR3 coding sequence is TGTGCCAGCAGTGCCCAGACAGGTTCGGGTTATGGCTACACCTTC. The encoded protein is CASSAQTGSGYGYTF.

CDR3 region: CASSPSSGAEQYF. As DNA, the CDR3 is TGTGCCAGTAGTCCCTCTTCCGGCGCCGAGCAGTACTTC. J is TRBJ2-7 and V is TRBV19; D is ambiguous. The CDR3 contains 13 residues. V lost 5 bases and J 6 bases, leaving 14 bases between the germline ends. CDR1 and CDR2 (germline): LNHDA, SQIVND (reference sequence).

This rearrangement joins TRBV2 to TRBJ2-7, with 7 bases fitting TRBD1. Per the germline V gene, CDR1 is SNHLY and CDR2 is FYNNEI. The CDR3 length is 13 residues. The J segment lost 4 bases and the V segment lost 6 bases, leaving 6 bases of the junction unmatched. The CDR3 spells CASSWDSGYEQYF. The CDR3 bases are TGTGCCAGCAGCTGGGACAGCGGATACGAGCAGTACTTC.

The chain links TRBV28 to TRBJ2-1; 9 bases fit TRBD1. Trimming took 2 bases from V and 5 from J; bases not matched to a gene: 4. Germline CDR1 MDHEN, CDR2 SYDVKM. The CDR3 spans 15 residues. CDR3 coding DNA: TGTGCCAGCAGTTTAGGGACAGGGTATGACAATGAGCAGTTCTTC. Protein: CASSLGTGYDNEQFF. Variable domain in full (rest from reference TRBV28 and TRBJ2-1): DVKVTQSSRYLVKRTGEKVFLECVQDMDHENMFWYRQDPGLGLRLIYFSYDVKMKEKGDIPEGYSVSREKKERFSLILESASTNQTSMYLCASSLGTGYDNEQFFGPGTRLTVL.

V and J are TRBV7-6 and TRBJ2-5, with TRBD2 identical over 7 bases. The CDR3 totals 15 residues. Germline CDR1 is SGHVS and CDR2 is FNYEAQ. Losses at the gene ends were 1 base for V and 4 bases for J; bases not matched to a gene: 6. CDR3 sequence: CASSLGLALGETQYF. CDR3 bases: TGTGCCAGCAGCTTAGGACTAGCCTTGGGAGAGACCCAGTACTTC.

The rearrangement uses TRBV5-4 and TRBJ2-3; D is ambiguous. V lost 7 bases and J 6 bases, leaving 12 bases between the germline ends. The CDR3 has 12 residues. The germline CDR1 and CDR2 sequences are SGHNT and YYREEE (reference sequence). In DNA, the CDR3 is TGTGCCAGCTTGGGTCGTGACGATACGCAGTATTTT. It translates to CASLGRDDTQYF. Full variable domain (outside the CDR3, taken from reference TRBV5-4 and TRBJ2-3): ETGVTQSPTHLIKTRGQQVTLRCSSQSGHNTVSWYQQALGQGPQFIFQYYREEENGRGNFPPRFSGLQFPNYSSELNVNALELDDSALYLCASLGRDDTQYFGPGTRLTVL.

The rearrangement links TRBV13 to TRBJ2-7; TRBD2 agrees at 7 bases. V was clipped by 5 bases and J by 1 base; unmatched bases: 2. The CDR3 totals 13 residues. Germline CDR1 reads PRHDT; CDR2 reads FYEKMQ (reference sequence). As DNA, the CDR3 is TGTGCCAGCAGCGTGGGACTATCCTACGAGCAGTACTTC. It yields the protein CASSVGLSYEQYF.

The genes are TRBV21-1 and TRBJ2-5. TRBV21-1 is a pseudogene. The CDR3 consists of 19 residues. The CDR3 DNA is TGTGCCAGCAGCAAAAAATCCCTTGGTGGGATACGACACCAAGAGACCCAGTACTTC. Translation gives CASSKKSLGGIRHQETQYF.

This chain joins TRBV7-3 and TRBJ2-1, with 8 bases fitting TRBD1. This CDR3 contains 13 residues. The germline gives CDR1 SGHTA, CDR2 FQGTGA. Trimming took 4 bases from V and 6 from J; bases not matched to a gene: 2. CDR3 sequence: CASSSGTGNEQFF. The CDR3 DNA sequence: TGTGCCAGCAGCTCCGGGACAGGCAATGAGCAGTTCTTC.

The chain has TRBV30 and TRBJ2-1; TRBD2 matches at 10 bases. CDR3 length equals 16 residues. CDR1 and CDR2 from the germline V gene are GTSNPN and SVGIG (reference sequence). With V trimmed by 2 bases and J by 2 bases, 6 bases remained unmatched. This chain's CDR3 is CAWSPLLAGPYNEQFF. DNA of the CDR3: TGTGCCTGGAGTCCCTTACTAGCGGGGCCCTACAATGAGCAGTTCTTC.

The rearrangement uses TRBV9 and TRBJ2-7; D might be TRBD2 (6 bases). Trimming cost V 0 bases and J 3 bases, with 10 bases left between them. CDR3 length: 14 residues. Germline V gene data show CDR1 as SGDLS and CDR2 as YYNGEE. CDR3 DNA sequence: TGTGCCAGCAGCGTAGGCGGGGCCGACTACGAGCAGTACTTC. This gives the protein CASSVGGADYEQYF.

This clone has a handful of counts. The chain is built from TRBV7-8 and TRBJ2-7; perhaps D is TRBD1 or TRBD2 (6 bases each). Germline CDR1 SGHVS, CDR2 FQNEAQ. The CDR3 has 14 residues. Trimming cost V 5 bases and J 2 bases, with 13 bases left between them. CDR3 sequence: CASSPGGFAYEQYF. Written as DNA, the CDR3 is TGTGCCAGCAGCCCCGGGGGCTTTGCCTACGAGCAGTACTTC.

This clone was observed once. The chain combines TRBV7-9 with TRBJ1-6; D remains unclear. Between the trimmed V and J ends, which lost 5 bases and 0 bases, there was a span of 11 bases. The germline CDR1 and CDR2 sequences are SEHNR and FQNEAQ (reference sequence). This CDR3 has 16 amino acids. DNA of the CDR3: TGTGCCAGCAGCGCGGAAAGGAGCTCCTATAATTCACCCCTCCACTTT. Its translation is CASSAERSSYNSPLHF. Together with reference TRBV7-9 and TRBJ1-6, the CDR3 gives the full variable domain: DTGVSQNPRHKITKRGQNVTFRCDPISEHNRLYWYRQTLGQGPEFLTYFQNEAQLEKSRLLSDRFSAERPKGSFSTLEIQRTEQGDSAMYLCASSAERSSYNSPLHFGNGTRLTVT.

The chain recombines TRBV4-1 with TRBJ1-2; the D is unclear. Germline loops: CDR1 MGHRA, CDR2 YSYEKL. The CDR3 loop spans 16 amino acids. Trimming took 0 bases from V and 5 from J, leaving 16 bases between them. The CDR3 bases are TGCGCCAGCAGCCAAGATGCGGGAGGACCTGGGTATGGCTACACCTTC. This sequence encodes CASSQDAGGPGYGYTF.

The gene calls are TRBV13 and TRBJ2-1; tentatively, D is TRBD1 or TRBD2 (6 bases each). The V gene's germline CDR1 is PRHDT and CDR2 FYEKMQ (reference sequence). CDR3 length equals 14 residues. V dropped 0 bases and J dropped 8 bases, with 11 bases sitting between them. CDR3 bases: TGTGCCAGCAGCTTAGGCGGGGGCACATATGAGCAGTTCTTC. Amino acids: CASSLGGGTYEQFF.

For the CDR3, the DNA is TGTGCCAGCAGTTGGGGACAGCTCTACAATGAGCAGTTCTTC. Translation: CASSWGQLYNEQFF. J is TRBJ2-1 and V is TRBV2; 7 positions agree with TRBD1. This CDR3 is 14 amino acids long. CDR1 SNHLY and CDR2 FYNNEI come from the germline V gene. V lost 5 bases and J lost 3; bases outside the gene matches: 4.

This chain's CDR3 is CASSVGRLHQETQYF. The CDR3 nucleotides are TGTGCCAGCAGCGTAGGGCGGTTACACCAAGAGACCCAGTACTTC. The gene calls are TRBV9 and TRBJ2-5, with D unresolved. With 0 bases removed from V and 0 bases from J, the gap between germline ends came to 9 bases. The germline CDR1 and CDR2 sequences are SGDLS and YYNGEE. The CDR3 is 15 amino acids.

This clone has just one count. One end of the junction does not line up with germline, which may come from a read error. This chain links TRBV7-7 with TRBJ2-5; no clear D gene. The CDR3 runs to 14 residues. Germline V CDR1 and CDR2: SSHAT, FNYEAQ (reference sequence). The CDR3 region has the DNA TGTGCTAGCAGCCCCCTCGGTGGGGAAGAGACCCAGTACTTC. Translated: CASSPLGGEETQYF.

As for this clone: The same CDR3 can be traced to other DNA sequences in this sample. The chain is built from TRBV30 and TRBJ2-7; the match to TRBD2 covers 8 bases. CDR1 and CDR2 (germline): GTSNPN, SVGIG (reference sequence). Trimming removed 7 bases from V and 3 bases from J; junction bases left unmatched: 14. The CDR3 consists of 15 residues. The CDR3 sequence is CAFSAPRLANYEQYF. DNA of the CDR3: TGTGCCTTCTCAGCCCCCCGACTAGCGAACTACGAGCAGTACTTC.

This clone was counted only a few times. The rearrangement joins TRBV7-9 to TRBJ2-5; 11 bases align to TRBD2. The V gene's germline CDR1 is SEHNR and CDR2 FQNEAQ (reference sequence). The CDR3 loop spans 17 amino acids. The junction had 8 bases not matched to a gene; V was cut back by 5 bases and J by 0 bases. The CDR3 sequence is CASSPPASGGYQETQYF. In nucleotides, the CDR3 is TGTGCCAGCAGCCCCCCCGCTAGCGGGGGGTACCAAGAGACCCAGTACTTC.

The CDR3 loop reads CASSTPGLAGPPPEQYF. The CDR3 nucleotides are TGTGCCAGCAGCACCCCGGGACTAGCGGGGCCCCCCCCCGAGCAGTACTTC. The chain is built from TRBV5-4 and TRBJ2-7, with TRBD2 matching 13 bases. The CDR3 runs to 17 residues. The V gene end was trimmed by 4 bases and the J gene end by 6 bases; junction bases not matched to a gene: 13. CDR1 is SGHNT, CDR2 YYREEE, per germline (reference sequence).

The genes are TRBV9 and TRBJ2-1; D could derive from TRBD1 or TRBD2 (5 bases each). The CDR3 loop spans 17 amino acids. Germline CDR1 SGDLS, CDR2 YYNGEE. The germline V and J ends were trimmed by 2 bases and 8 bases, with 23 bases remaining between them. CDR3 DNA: TGTGCCAGCAGCGTGGTAGCCGGGGCCACAGGTGGTGATGAGCAGTTCTTC. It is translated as CASSVVAGATGGDEQFF. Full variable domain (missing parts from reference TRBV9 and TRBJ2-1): DSGVTQTPKHLITATGQRVTLRCSPRSGDLSVYWYQQSLDQGLQFLIQYYNGEERAKGNILERFSAQQFPDLHSELNLSSLELGDSALYFCASSVVAGATGGDEQFFGPGTRLTVL.

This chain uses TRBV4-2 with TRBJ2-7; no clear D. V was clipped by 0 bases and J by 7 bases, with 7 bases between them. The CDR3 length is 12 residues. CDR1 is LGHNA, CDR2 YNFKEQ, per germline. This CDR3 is CASSQDHREQYF. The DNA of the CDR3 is TGTGCCAGCAGCCAAGATCACCGGGAGCAGTACTTC.

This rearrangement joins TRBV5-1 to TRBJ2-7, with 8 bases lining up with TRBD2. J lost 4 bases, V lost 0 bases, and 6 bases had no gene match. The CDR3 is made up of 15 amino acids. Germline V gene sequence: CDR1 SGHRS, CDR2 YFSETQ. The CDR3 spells CASSLAVERGYEQYF. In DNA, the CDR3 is TGCGCCAGCAGCTTGGCGGTCGAGCGGGGGTACGAGCAGTACTTC.